Following are 27 T cell receptor beta chains from one sample sequenced in a study of T cell repertoires in cytomegalovirus infection. TCRdb processed the reads anew with MiXCR; each CDR3 protein has one entry. This table has roughly 500,000 distinct CDR3 sequences, about 11% appearing once. Sequencing was carried out using PBMCs. The receptors originated from a human donor in good health (CMV status not recorded). Some clones in this sample may be carry-over from other donors' samples.

In this sample, this clonotype turned up a few times. The chain has TRBV20-1 and TRBJ2-3; 7 bases match TRBD2. This CDR3 spans 10 amino acids. V lost 8 bases to trimming and J lost 5 bases; unmatched junction nucleotides: 1. Germline V CDR1 and CDR2: DFQATT, SNEGSKA (reference sequence). In nucleotides, the CDR3 is TGCAGTACGGGAGGAGATACGCAGTATTTT. It translates to CSTGGDTQYF.

This clonotype was seen a handful of times. The chain joins TRBV29-1 to TRBJ2-1; the D gene is possibly TRBD2 (6 bases). Per germline, CDR1 SQVTM and CDR2 ANQGSEA. This CDR3 comprises 15 residues. V lost 3 bases and J 7 bases, leaving 19 bases between the germline ends. CDR3 in DNA: TGCAGCGTTGATAGGTTAGCGGACCCTAAAAATGAGCAGTTCTTC. This encodes CSVDRLADPKNEQFF.

Many counts were recorded for this clonotype. The CDR3 DNA sequence: TGTGCCAGCAGCCAAGGGACAGTTGACACTGAAGCTTTCTTT. Amino acids: CASSQGTVDTEAFF. The chain uses TRBV28 and TRBJ1-1, with 7 nucleotides matching TRBD1. The V and J ends lost 6 bases and 3 bases, in that order; junction bases with no gene match: 7. The CDR3 spans 14 residues. Germline V gene lookup returns CDR1 MDHEN and CDR2 SYDVKM.

The genes are TRBV29-1 and TRBJ2-7, with 8 bases aligning to TRBD2. The V gene end was trimmed by 6 bases and the J gene end by 5 bases; junction bases not matched to a gene: 6. Germline V CDR1 and CDR2: SQVTM, ANQGSEA. The length of the CDR3 is 12 residues. In DNA form, the CDR3 reads TGCAGCGTCCCCGGGGGGGGGAACGAGCAGTACTTC. Translated, it gives CSVPGGGNEQYF.

This clonotype was picked up many times. The rearrangement links TRBV7-8 to TRBJ2-1; D unclear. V was pared by 5 bases and J by 0 bases, with 17 bases between. Per germline, CDR1 SGHVS and CDR2 FQNEAQ. The CDR3 length is 17 residues. CDR3 in DNA: TGTGCCAGCAGCCCCGCCCCAACGTCAAGCTCCTACAATGAGCAGTTCTTC. It codes for CASSPAPTSSSYNEQFF.

For this clonotype: One end of the junction is discordant with germline, which a read error may explain. V and J are TRBV19 and TRBJ2-1; 11 bases line up with TRBD2. The germline CDR1 and CDR2 sequences are LNHDA and SQIVND (reference sequence). The CDR3 runs 15 residues. The CDR3 bases are TGTGCCAGTAGTCACCCGCCTAGCGGGAGGAATGAGCAGTCCTTC. Amino acids: CASSHPPSGRNEQSF.

On this clonotype: One junction end does not reproduce the germline sequence, and a read error may be involved. The chain carries TRBV7-3 and TRBJ1-1; no definite D call. The CDR3 consists of 12 residues. Germline V CDR1 and CDR2: SGHTA, FQGTGA. CDR3 DNA: TGTGCCAGCAGTTCTGTGAACACTGAAGCTCTCTTT. Translating it yields CASSSVNTEALF.

This clonotype was detected many times. The chain's CDR3 is CASSLGNMNTEAFF. As DNA, the CDR3 is TGTGCCAGCAGCTTAGGGAACATGAACACTGAAGCTTTCTTT. The chain recombines TRBV11-2 with TRBJ1-1; D is undetermined. Trimming took 1 base from V and 0 from J, leaving 6 bases between them. The CDR3 loop spans 14 amino acids. Germline V gene data show CDR1 as SGHAT and CDR2 as FQNNGV. Full variable domain (outside the CDR3, taken from reference TRBV11-2 and TRBJ1-1): EAGVAQSPRYKIIEKRQSVAFWCNPISGHATLYWYQQILGQGPKLLIQFQNNGVVDDSQLPKDRFSAERLKGVDSTLKIQPAKLEDSAVYLCASSLGNMNTEAFFGQGTRLTVV.

This clonotype has a handful of counts. The chain carries TRBV20-1 and TRBJ2-3; D ambiguous. CDR1 is DFQATT and CDR2 is SNEGSKA in the germline V gene (reference sequence). The CDR3 contains 13 residues. Trimming removed 6 bases from V and 0 bases from J, with 10 bases in between. The CDR3: CSAGSGSTDTQYF. The CDR3 nucleotides are TGCAGTGCCGGCTCCGGGAGCACAGATACGCAGTATTTT.

This clonotype showed up many times. In DNA form, the CDR3 reads TGTGCCAGCAGCTCGACAGGGGCACGCAATCAGCCCCAGCATTTT. This sequence encodes CASSSTGARNQPQHF. The chain combines TRBV7-2 with TRBJ1-5, with TRBD1 matching over 8 bases. The V and J ends lost 4 bases and 2 bases, in that order; junction bases with no gene match: 4. The CDR3 is made up of 15 amino acids. The germline gives CDR1 SGHTA, CDR2 FQGNSA.

This clonotype has a count of ten or more. The rearrangement uses TRBV2 and TRBJ2-1; the D gene is possibly TRBD2 (5 bases). The length of the CDR3 is 16 residues. Trimming left V 1 base short and J 0 bases short, with 10 bases between. CDR1 and CDR2 from the germline V gene are SNHLY and FYNNEI. The CDR3 bases are TGTGCCAGCAGTGAAGAGTCGGGGAGCTCCTACAATGAGCAGTTCTTC. Translation gives CASSEESGSSYNEQFF.

In this sample, this clonotype turned up many times. The J gene is TRBJ2-2, the V gene TRBV11-2; D not resolved. Germline-derived CDR1 and CDR2 are SGHAT and FQNNGV. V lost 7 bases and J 0 bases, leaving 12 bases between the germline ends. CDR3 length equals 15 residues. CDR3 region: CASNEHTPNTGELFF. CDR3 nucleotide sequence: TGTGCCAGCAACGAACACACTCCGAACACCGGGGAGCTGTTTTTT.

This clonotype was seen repeatedly, ten times or more. The CDR3 spells CASSMDGSEWFF. The CDR3 nucleotides read TGTGCCAGCAGCATGGACGGGTCCGAGTGGTTCTTC. This chain joins TRBV12-3 or TRBV12-4 and TRBJ2-1; unclear D gene. V was shortened by 6 bases and J by 15 bases, with 18 bases between the two germline ends. CDR3 length: 12 residues.

At least ten counts were recorded for this clonotype. This rearrangement joins TRBV28 to TRBJ2-7, with 9 positions matching TRBD1. This CDR3 has 15 amino acids. Germline loops: CDR1 MDHEN, CDR2 SYDVKM. Trimming removed 5 bases from V and 3 bases from J; junction bases left unmatched: 8. For the CDR3, the DNA is TGTGCCAGCAGTCACAGGGGGCTGCAGGTCTACGAGCAGTACTTC. It codes for CASSHRGLQVYEQYF. Full variable domain (outside the CDR3, taken from reference TRBV28 and TRBJ2-7): DVKVTQSSRYLVKRTGEKVFLECVQDMDHENMFWYRQDPGLGLRLIYFSYDVKMKEKGDIPEGYSVSREKKERFSLILESASTNQTSMYLCASSHRGLQVYEQYFGPGTRLTVT.

This clonotype was seen many times. V gene TRBV6-1 combines with J gene TRBJ2-1; D is unclear. V lost 9 bases and J lost 1, with 7 bases in between. Germline CDR1 MNHNS, CDR2 SASEGT. This CDR3 contains 12 residues. In DNA form, the CDR3 reads TGTGCCAGGACGAGGTCCTACAATGAGCAGTTCTTC. This translates into CARTRSYNEQFF.

This clonotype was counted between two and nine times. V usage is TRBV3-1 and J usage is TRBJ2-1, with TRBD2 identical over 10 bases. The CDR3 length is 17 residues. The trim removed 0 bases at V and 7 bases at J, leaving 9 bases unmatched. Germline V gene data show CDR1 as LGHDT and CDR2 as YNNKEL (reference sequence). The DNA for the CDR3 is TGTGCCAGCAGCCAAGAACCCTCAGCGGGAGGGCGAAATGAGCAGTTCTTC. This codes for CASSQEPSAGGRNEQFF.

This clonotype was seen a few times. The chain carries TRBV9 and TRBJ2-5; a possible D gene is TRBD2 (6 bases). V shed 3 bases and J shed 5 bases, with 20 bases lying between them. CDR1 SGDLS and CDR2 YYNGEE come from the germline V gene. The CDR3 runs 16 residues. CDR3 sequence reads: CASSAGAEGKRETQYF. In DNA form, the CDR3 reads TGTGCCAGCAGCGCAGGAGCGGAGGGCAAAAGGGAGACCCAGTACTTC.

On this clonotype: Germline and junction disagree at one end, which may indicate a read error. V is TRBV7-6 and J is TRBJ2-1; the match to TRBD2 covers 10 bases. Germline CDR1 is SGHVS and CDR2 is FNYEAQ. The CDR3 length is 16 residues. The CDR3 is CASSLGRLAGYNERFF. In DNA, the CDR3 is TGTGCCAGCAGCTTAGGGCGACTAGCGGGCTACAATGAGCGGTTCTTC.

The genes are TRBV24-1 and TRBJ2-3, with D possibly called TRBD1 or TRBD2 (5 bases each). This CDR3 has 17 amino acids. Germline assignment: CDR1 KGHDR and CDR2 SFDVKD. Trimming stripped 5 bases from V and 4 bases from J, with 21 bases between. In DNA, the CDR3 is TGTGCCACCAGTGGGCTGTTTGGGGGAGTAGGGTCAGATACGCAGTATTTT. Translated, it gives CATSGLFGGVGSDTQYF.

This clonotype was recorded at least ten times. J is TRBJ1-6 and V is TRBV7-9, with 7 bases fitting TRBD1. Germline CDR1 and CDR2: SEHNR and FQNEAQ (reference sequence). V lost 5 bases to trimming and J lost 9 bases; unmatched junction nucleotides: 10. This CDR3 spans 15 amino acids. The CDR3 loop is CASSASTGVSSPLHF. The CDR3 region has the DNA TGTGCCAGCAGCGCCTCCACAGGGGTTAGTTCACCCCTCCACTTT.

The table lists this clonotype with a few counts. CDR3 in DNA: TGCGCCAGCAGCCAAGATCACTTCCGGGACAGGGGGCGTTCTGGGGCCAACGTCCTGACTTTC. Translated: CASSQDHFRDRGRSGANVLTF. The chain recombines TRBV4-1 with TRBJ2-6, with TRBD1 matching 12 bases. The germline gives CDR1 MGHRA, CDR2 YSYEKL. Trimming at V came to 0 bases and at J to 1 base, leaving 10 bases not matched to a gene. CDR3 length: 21 residues.

In this sample, this clonotype turned up many times. V usage is TRBV12-3 or TRBV12-4 and J usage is TRBJ2-2; 9 nucleotides match TRBD1. The CDR3 is 14 residues long. V shed 6 bases and J 3 bases; nucleotides not matched to a gene: 2. The CDR3, as DNA: TGTGCCAGCAGGCGACAGGGGGACACCGGGGAGCTGTTTTTT. Protein sequence: CASRRQGDTGELFF.

This clonotype was seen more than once but under ten times. The CDR3 protein is CAGAGHYNSPLHF. The CDR3 nucleotides read TGTGCCGGGGCTGGACATTATAATTCACCCCTCCACTTT. The chain recombines TRBV2 with TRBJ1-6; D is perhaps TRBD1 (5 bases). The CDR3 covers 13 residues. Looked up from germline, CDR1 is SNHLY and CDR2 is FYNNEI. The V end lost 11 bases, the J end lost 4 bases, and 12 bases lay between the germline ends.

There are many counts of this clonotype. This sequence joins TRBV19 and TRBJ1-1, with a weak D call TRBD1 (5 bases). V lost 3 bases to trimming and J lost 11 bases, with 13 bases between them. The CDR3 runs to 12 residues. Per germline, CDR1 LNHDA and CDR2 SQIVND (reference sequence). The CDR3 DNA reads TGTGCCAGTAGTATCGATGGGGCCGTTGCTTTCTTT. Amino acids: CASSIDGAVAFF. The full variable domain, its missing parts supplied by reference TRBV19 and TRBJ1-1, is DGGITQSPKYLFRKEGQNVTLSCEQNLNHDAMYWYRQDPGQGLRLIYYSQIVNDFQKGDIAEGYSVSREKKESFPLTVTSAQKNPTAFYLCASSIDGAVAFFGQGTRLTVV.

This clonotype was recorded at least ten times. The chain is built from TRBV12-3 or TRBV12-4 and TRBJ1-5, with TRBD1 as a possible D gene (6 bases). The CDR3 length is 17 residues. Trimming pared 0 bases from V and 2 bases from J, leaving 14 bases between. This CDR3 reads CASSLAAGDFGNQPQHF. DNA of the CDR3: TGTGCCAGCAGTTTAGCCGCAGGGGATTTCGGCAATCAGCCCCAGCATTTT.

The chain combines TRBV5-6 with TRBJ1-6; no firm D call. This CDR3 is 12 amino acids long. V lost 4 bases to trimming and J lost 12 bases, with 11 bases between them. In germline, CDR1 is SGHDT, CDR2 YYEEEE. This CDR3 is CASSLGGEPLHF. DNA of the CDR3: TGTGCCAGCAGCCTAGGCGGGGAACCCCTCCACTTT.

There are many counts of this clonotype. Here the CDR3 DNA reads TGTGCCAGCAGCTTAGAGTTTCAGCCCCAGCATTTT. This encodes CASSLEFQPQHF. The chain uses TRBV7-8 and TRBJ1-5; D is unclear. Trimming took off 1 base at V and 6 bases at J, with 4 bases between the two ends. Germline loops: CDR1 SGHVS, CDR2 FQNEAQ. CDR3 length: 12 residues.